This T cell receptor beta chain was captured by sequencing in a study of T cell repertoires in cytomegalovirus infection (dated by TCRdb to the late 2010s). Some background on the complete study: Donor HLA type was relevant to the analysis, because carriage of CMV infection together with the matching HLA type was indicated by public TCR beta signatures. Broad study findings and their caveats: The ex vivo response was dominated by HLA-C-restricted CMV-specific TCR beta clonotypes, which also provided the single most frequent clonotype in two of eight donors. In both this cohort and an independent cohort of approximately 350 donors, the cumulative frequency of public TCR beta family members distinguished carriers of CMV infection plus the relevant HLA type.

Instrument used: Illumina HiSeq 1500. TCRdb handled the public reads itself, with Q25 trimming in fastp and clone calling in MiXCR, and kept productive beta chains. Duplicate CDR3 protein sequences are folded into a single record with the most common DNA and genes. The sample contains over 100,000 distinct CDR3 sequences, 10% of them found a single time. The ten largest clonotypes hold roughly 31% of the sample. This clonotype was seen repeatedly, ten times or more. Its antigen is still unknown. Base qualities are not recorded, but no much larger clone differs from it by a single base. The sequenced sample consisted of PBMCs, sequenced either directly or after in vitro stimulation (not recorded which). The sequence was collected from a human donor in good health (CMV status not recorded). Some clones in this sample may be carry-over from other donors' samples.

The sequenced DNA: TGTGCCAGCAGAAGGCTACTAGCGGGAGAGGAGTATTTT. It encodes CASRRLLAGEEYF. The sequence is built from TRBV6-2 or TRBV6-3 and TRBJ2-3, and 11 bases in between align with TRBD2. CDR1 and CDR2 are read off the germline V gene as MNHEY and SVGEGT. From the cysteine up to the phenylalanine, the CDR3 has a length of 13 residues. The kept DNA is CDR3 alone, 39 bases in frame from the first base. V ends up 6 bases short and J 13 bases short, with an unmatched junction base count of 9.